This TCR beta chain appears in the sequencing data of a study of cytomegalovirus exposure and HLA in healthy donors. General observations from the study: As a later analysis revealed, the rate of TCR association differed by HLA locus, with DRB1 most and HLA-C fewest.

The PCR made use of 60 Vbeta and 13 Jbeta primers. This table comes from immunoSEQ multiplex PCR, and its TCRdb copy is limited to in-frame clones, with some not included. The data show approximately 270,000 clones, with 80% seen just once and about 0.28% held by the top ten. J lost 3 bases, V lost 5 bases, and 2 bases had no gene match. Germline CDR1 reads MGHRA; CDR2 reads YSYEKL. The CDR3 is 14 amino acids. Details on this clone: The antigen remains undetermined.

Sequencing was done on a sample of PBMCs. The genes are TRBV4-1 and TRBJ2-3; 10 positions match TRBD1. This clonotype originated in a girl between 2 and 10 years old in good health and CMV-seronegative. Written as DNA, the CDR3 is TGCGCCAGCAGCTCGGGACAGGGGACAGATACGCAGTATTTT. This translates into CASSSGQGTDTQYF.